The source of this T cell receptor (beta chain) is a study of T cell responses to AZD1222 COVID-19 vaccine. Study-wide points: Breadth and depth of Spike-specific TCRs rose after two AZD1222 doses. Only 5 or 6 individuals given AZD1222 were seropositive at baseline. Spike was spanned by vaccine-associated CD4 TCRs, which were dominant at 160-218 and 743-854.

Sequencing used immunoSEQ multiplex PCR; TCRdb keeps in-frame clones, though not all of them. The repertoire includes roughly 150,000 clones, about nine tenths of them detected once, and roughly 6.9% sits in the top ten. With respect to this clone: Its antigen is undetermined.

The CDR3 length is 14 residues. The ends were cut back, 5 bases at V and 0 bases at J, with 8 bases in the middle. Per the germline V gene, CDR1 is LNHDA and CDR2 is SQIVND (reference sequence). The source material was peripheral blood, sampled after recovery from COVID-19. The clonotype comes from an adult who had recovered from COVID-19. The V call is TRBV19, the J call TRBJ1-3, with D hard to call. CDR3 DNA: TGTGCCAGTAGTCCGGAGGTCTCTGGAAACACCATATATTTT. It encodes CASSPEVSGNTIYF.